This T cell receptor beta chain is drawn from a study of identifying expanded T cells in peripheral blood. Findings of the study overall: Differentially abundant clones: around 1.1 between replicates, 16.4 at around 14 days, less than 20 at four. Variance in clone template counts between roughly 2-week samples significantly increased with total template count across all healthy donors.

As concerns this clone: Antigen unknown.

Method: immunoSEQ multiplex PCR; TCRdb's copy keeps in-frame clones and lacks some. The sample shows 65,000 to 95,000 clones, less than 90% of them seen only once. During the collection period, no donor immune events like infections were recorded. CDR3 length equals 12 residues. Germline CDR1 MNHEY, CDR2 SVGAGI. The V and J ends lost 11 bases and 2 bases respectively, with 13 bases between them. V is TRBV6-5 and J is TRBJ2-7; weak D call: TRBD1 (5 bases). Sequences were obtained from blood. The receptor comes from a person aged 18-69 years in good health. CDR3 amino acids: CASGVRAYEQYF. CDR3 bases: TGTGCCTCTGGGGTCAGGGCCTACGAGCAGTACTTC.